These 17 T cell receptor beta chains were all obtained from the same sample, sequenced in a study of T cells in Graves' hyperthyroidism and ophthalmopathy. Amplification of TCR beta CDR3 regions was performed using RNA transcripts as template. HTBI primers were used for first-round RT-PCR of the TCR CDR3. TCRdb redid the calling of the multiplex PCR reads with MiXCR, one entry per CDR3 protein. The sample holds 730,000 or so distinct CDR3 sequences, under 20% seen once. Sample: blood. These receptors originate from a woman between 50 and 59 years old with Graves' hyperthyroidism that later progressed to Graves' ophthalmopathy.

The V and J genes are TRBV5-5 and TRBJ2-4; 15 nucleotides line up with TRBD2. Germline V gene sequence: CDR1 SGHKS, CDR2 YYEKEE (reference sequence). This CDR3 contains 16 residues. Losses at the gene ends were 0 bases for V and 7 bases for J; bases not matched to a gene: 2. Written as DNA, the CDR3 is TGTGCCAGCAGCTTGGGGACTAGCGGGGGGGCGAACATTCAGTACTTC. Protein product: CASSLGTSGGANIQYF.

This chain joins TRBV10-3 and TRBJ1-3; no firm D call. This CDR3 has 12 residues. Germline CDR1 and CDR2: ENHRY and SYGVKD. Deletions cut 7 bases from V and 4 bases from J, with 8 bases between. The CDR3 loop is CAITGEGNTIYF. CDR3 DNA sequence: TGTGCCATCACCGGGGAGGGAAACACCATATATTTT.

The gene calls are TRBV20-1 and TRBJ1-4; the D gene is possibly TRBD1 (6 bases). This CDR3 contains 17 residues. In germline, CDR1 is DFQATT, CDR2 SNEGSKA (reference sequence). Trimming cost V 6 bases and J 4 bases, with 24 bases left between them. CDR3 amino acids: CSAAKGGATGLNEKLFF. Written as DNA, the CDR3 is TGCAGTGCCGCAAAGGGCGGTGCGACAGGCCTTAATGAAAAACTGTTTTTT.

The chain joins TRBV10-3 to TRBJ1-1; tentatively, D is TRBD1 (5 bases). CDR1 is ENHRY, CDR2 SYGVKD, per germline. This CDR3 has 15 amino acids. The V end lost 3 bases, the J end lost 4 bases, and 15 bases lay between the germline ends. CDR3 nucleotide sequence: TGTGCCATCAGTGAACACTGGGGGGAGAGCACTGAAGCTTTCTTT. Protein product: CAISEHWGESTEAFF.

This clonotype was counted many times. V usage is TRBV11-2 and J usage is TRBJ2-3; D possibly corresponds to TRBD2 (6 bases). V lost 3 bases and J 0 bases, leaving 13 bases between the germline ends. The CDR3 has 16 amino acids. CDR1 SGHAT and CDR2 FQNNGV come from the germline V gene. In nucleotides, the CDR3 is TGTGCCAGCAGCTTCGGGGGTGCCTCTAGCACAGATACGCAGTATTTT. It yields the protein CASSFGGASSTDTQYF.

The J gene is TRBJ2-5, the V gene TRBV10-3, with D uncertain. Trimming removed 4 bases from V and 5 bases from J, with 14 bases in between. The CDR3 totals 14 residues. Germline loops: CDR1 ENHRY, CDR2 SYGVKD. As DNA, the CDR3 is TGTGCCATCAGTGGGGCTAACGAAGACGAGACCCAGTACTTC. Translated: CAISGANEDETQYF.

This clonotype was seen at least ten times. The rearrangement links TRBV3-1 to TRBJ2-3; 12 bases align to TRBD2. The CDR3 is 16 residues long. The germline V gene encodes CDR1 LGHDT and CDR2 YNNKEL (reference sequence). Trimming took 4 bases from V and 4 from J; bases not matched to a gene: 6. CDR3 protein: CASSLPSGGAPDTQYF. The CDR3 coding sequence is TGTGCCAGCAGCCTCCCTAGCGGGGGGGCTCCAGATACGCAGTATTTT.

As for this clonotype: A much larger clone lies a single base off, so this may be a read error. The chain carries TRBV3-1 and TRBJ2-3; possible D gene TRBD2, 7 bases. The germline V gene encodes CDR1 LGHDT and CDR2 YNNKEL (reference sequence). V was pared by 5 bases and J by 2 bases, with 23 bases between. This CDR3 spans 18 amino acids. CDR3 residues: CASSYLLGGGGNTDTQYF. The CDR3, as DNA: TGTGCCAGCAGCTATCTTCTAGGGGGGGGCGGCAACACAGATACGCAGTATTTT.

Ten or more counts support this clonotype. The J gene is TRBJ2-3, the V gene TRBV5-5, with 9 nucleotides matching TRBD2. J was trimmed by 0 bases and V by 4 bases; bases with no gene match: 6. The CDR3 has 16 amino acids. CDR1 and CDR2 from the germline V gene are SGHKS and YYEKEE (reference sequence). CDR3 region: CASSRLTSGSTDTQYF. The DNA for the CDR3 is TGTGCCAGCAGCCGTCTGACTAGCGGAAGCACAGATACGCAGTATTTT.

At least ten counts were recorded for this clonotype. The gene calls are TRBV2 and TRBJ2-3; TRBD2 matches at 13 bases. Germline CDR1 SNHLY, CDR2 FYNNEI. This CDR3 is 16 amino acids long. Trimming cost V 6 bases and J 2 bases; bases outside gene matches: 5. In DNA, the CDR3 is TGTGCCAGCAGCTGGGGACTAGCGGGGAACACAGATACGCAGTATTTT. Translating gives CASSWGLAGNTDTQYF.

The sample holds one count of this clonotype. This chain uses TRBV4-1 with TRBJ2-2; D call uncertain. The germline gives CDR1 MGHRA, CDR2 YSYEKL. The ends were cut back, 0 bases at V and 0 bases at J, with 17 bases in the middle. The CDR3 runs 19 residues. This chain's CDR3 is CASSQDKLRGSANTGELFF. The CDR3 nucleotides read TGCGCCAGCAGCCAAGATAAGTTGCGAGGTTCGGCGAACACCGGGGAGCTGTTTTTT.

This clonotype has just a few counts. J is TRBJ1-1 and V is TRBV6-1, with 7 nucleotides matching TRBD1. The CDR3 runs to 14 residues. Germline V gene data show CDR1 as MNHNS and CDR2 as SASEGT. J lost 4 bases, V lost 5 bases, and 7 bases had no gene match. CDR3 amino acids: CASSYSQGSTEAFF. CDR3 bases: TGTGCCAGCAGTTATTCACAGGGGAGCACTGAAGCTTTCTTT.

This clonotype appeared many times. V usage is TRBV20-1 and J usage is TRBJ2-2; the match to TRBD1 covers 7 bases. CDR3 length equals 12 residues. V lost 5 bases to trimming and J lost 6 bases; unmatched junction nucleotides: 3. Looked up from germline, CDR1 is DFQATT and CDR2 is SNEGSKA (reference sequence). CDR3 region: CSAQGVAGELFF. For the CDR3, the DNA is TGCAGTGCTCAGGGGGTCGCCGGGGAGCTGTTTTTT.

This clonotype was recorded many times. CDR3 loop: CASSLGAGANYGYTF. Written as DNA, the CDR3 is TGCGCCAGCAGCTTGGGCGCAGGGGCGAACTATGGCTACACCTTC. This chain connects TRBV5-1 to TRBJ1-2, with D perhaps TRBD1 (6 bases). Germline V CDR1 and CDR2: SGHRS, YFSETQ. Between the trimmed V and J ends, which lost 0 bases and 2 bases, there was a span of 11 bases. The length of the CDR3 is 15 residues.

At least ten counts were recorded for this clonotype. The V call is TRBV20-1, the J call TRBJ2-5; 10 nucleotides agree with TRBD2. The V gene end was trimmed by 2 bases and the J gene end by 5 bases; junction bases not matched to a gene: 5. This CDR3 is 14 amino acids long. Germline V gives CDR1 DFQATT, CDR2 SNEGSKA (reference sequence). The CDR3 sequence: CSARLAGVQETQYF. CDR3 bases: TGCAGTGCTAGACTAGCGGGGGTACAGGAGACCCAGTACTTC.

This clonotype has at least ten counts. CDR3 in DNA: TGTGCCAGCAATTCCGGGGGCACCGGGGAGCTGTTTTTT. Protein: CASNSGGTGELFF. The rearrangement links TRBV2 to TRBJ2-2; TRBD2 might be the D (6 bases). The CDR3 has 13 residues. Trimming shortened V by 7 bases and J by 4 bases, and 10 bases separated the two germline ends. Germline-derived CDR1 and CDR2 are SNHLY and FYNNEI. Complete variable domain (other parts from reference TRBV2 and TRBJ2-2): EPEVTQTPSHQVTQMGQEVILRCVPISNHLYFYWYRQILGQKVEFLVSFYNNEISEKSEIFDDQFSVERPDGSNFTLKIRSTKLEDSAMYFCASNSGGTGELFFGEGSRLTVL.

This clonotype was counted ten times or more. V is TRBV30 and J is TRBJ2-2; D ambiguous. The V and J ends lost 4 bases and 1 base respectively, with 10 bases between them. CDR3 size: 14 residues. Germline lookup yields CDR1 GTSNPN and CDR2 SVGIG (reference sequence). The CDR3 here is CAWKKGLNTGELFF. CDR3 DNA sequence: TGTGCCTGGAAAAAGGGCTTGAACACCGGGGAGCTGTTTTTT.